A selection of T cell receptor beta chains follows, all from one sample in a study of neurological immune-mediated disorders. TCRdb itself ran the 5' RACE reads through MiXCR, one entry per CDR3 protein. This sample has around 40,000 distinct CDR3 sequences; about 7% occur once, and the top ten carry approximately 5.4%. Sequenced material: CD4+ T cells from blood. Receptors originate from a man aged 50 to 59 in good health. Each CDR3 is given with its conserved first and last residue. A clone size is listed for some rows: how often the clone was seen (once, few, many), or a class if it is expanded.

abundance	v_gene	CDR3aa
many	TRBV5-1	CASSFGTVTDTQYF
many	TRBV20-1	CSARESGKMANEQFF
many	TRBV28	CATLRGVAETQYF
many	TRBV6-2/TRBV6-3	CASSLPGLAGENTGELFF
many	TRBV9	CASSPSLDTIYF
many	TRBV4-3	CASSHRTVHEQFF
many	TRBV5-1	CASSLAPGRNTEAFF
many	TRBV7-2	CASSSPPVGTQYF
many	TRBV12-3/TRBV12-4	CASSPLGGAKNIQYF
few	TRBV5-1	CASSLAGTSGILPPFRNEQFF
many	TRBV5-5	CASSLEQRSSYNSPLHF
many	TRBV10-3	CAISERGEGGELFF
many	TRBV29-1	CSVERTMAETQYF
many	TRBV6-1	CASSEARTEAFF
many	TRBV6-5	CASSTGLADSYEQYF
many	TRBV5-8	CASSRLGVEFYNEQFF
many	TRBV20-1	CSARATTGPGANVLTF
.	TRBV3-1	CVSSLGSSIYGYTF
many	TRBV5-1	CASSLLSGGKNIQYF
many	TRBV5-1	CASSLAAGVGGYTF
many	TRBV4-1	CASSPRPPGGNQPQHF
many	TRBV6-1	CASGEGLADSGANVLTF
many	TRBV7-2	CASSLSTGSSYNEQFF
many	TRBV6-5	CASSYSKVEGANQPQHF
many	TRBV12-3/TRBV12-4	CASTTRESGTQYF
many	TRBV4-3	CASSQDIRGDNEQYF
many	TRBV19	CASSIRTTGTEAFF
many	TRBV5-5	CASSHETANTEAFF
many	TRBV6-6	CASSYGLGREQYF
many	TRBV5-1	CASSAGTSGAQETQYF
many	TRBV28	CASSGGGPASGRRETQYF
.	TRBV7-2	CASRYGPHEQYF
many	TRBV5-1	CASVPGSGSWTGELFF
.	TRBV5-1	CASSLGQGSAEAFF
.	TRBV4-3	CASSHGTGANEKLFF
many	TRBV10-3	CAISERQGKNEQFF
few	TRBV10-3	CAIREWRQGSSGQQYF
many	TRBV5-1	CASSPTTLAGGYEQYF
.	TRBV7-3	CASSLCIF
many	TRBV5-1	CASNSGSSYNEQFF
many	TRBV12-3/TRBV12-4	CASSTGLAGNIRGYEQYF
few	TRBV5-1	CASSSAGTKYF
many	TRBV20-1	CSARPLLGLQSYNEQFF
many	TRBV20-1	CSATKTSGNSYEQYF
many	TRBV5-5	CASSHFRTSQAGELFF
many	TRBV29-1	CSVEKGRSYGYTF
many	TRBV20-1	CSASPNPPSGGVYNEQFF
many	TRBV7-6	CASSLWTTADTQYF
many	TRBV5-1	CASSLGAYEQYF